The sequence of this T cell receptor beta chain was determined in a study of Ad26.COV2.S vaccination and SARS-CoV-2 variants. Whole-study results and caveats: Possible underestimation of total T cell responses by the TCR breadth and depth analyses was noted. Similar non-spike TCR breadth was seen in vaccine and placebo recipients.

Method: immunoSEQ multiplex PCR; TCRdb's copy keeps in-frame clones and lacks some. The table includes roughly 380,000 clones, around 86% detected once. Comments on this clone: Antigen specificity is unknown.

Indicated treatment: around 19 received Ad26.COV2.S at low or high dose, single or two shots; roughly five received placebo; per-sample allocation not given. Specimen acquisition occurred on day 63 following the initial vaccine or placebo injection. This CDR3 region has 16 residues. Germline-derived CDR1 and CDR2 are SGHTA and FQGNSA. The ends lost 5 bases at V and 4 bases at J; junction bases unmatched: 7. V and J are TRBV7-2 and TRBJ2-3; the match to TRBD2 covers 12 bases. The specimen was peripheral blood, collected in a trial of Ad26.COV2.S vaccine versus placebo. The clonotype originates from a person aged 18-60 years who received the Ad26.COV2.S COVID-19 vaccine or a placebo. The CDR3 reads CASSPLAGGPPDTQYF. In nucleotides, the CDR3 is TGTGCCAGCAGCCCCCTAGCGGGGGGGCCCCCAGATACGCAGTATTTT. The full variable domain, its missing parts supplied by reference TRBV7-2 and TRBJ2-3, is GAGVSQSPSNKVTEKGKDVELRCDPISGHTALYWYRQSLGQGLEFLIYFQGNSAPDKSGLPSDRFSAERTGGSVSTLTIQRTQQEDSAVYLCASSPLAGGPPDTQYFGPGTRLTVL.